Detailed here is one TCR beta chain. The antigen is not known. These data belong to a study of shared clonotypes between healthy human individuals. The overall study: Per donor, CD8 memory used one plate, CD8 naive used two, CD4 memory used three and CD4 naive used three.

The CDR3 runs 15 residues. The V and J ends lost 7 bases and 12 bases respectively, with 27 bases between them. The germline gives CDR1 SNHLY, CDR2 FYNNEI. Overall study findings and caveats: Against clonotypes common to all four donors, non-shared ones had lower generation probabilities. Inspection by rarefaction showed sorted-subset sequencing to be incomplete despite large depth.

Produced via immunoSEQ multiplex PCR; TCRdb's table is partial and in-frame only. The repertoire holds around 2.1 million clones, with around 95% as singletons. This sequence joins TRBV2 and TRBJ1-2, with D hard to call. What was sequenced was naive CD4+ T cells sorted from blood. The sample's subset: CD45RA+ positively selected. This receptor was obtained from a man between 18 and 29 years old in good health. The CDR3 nucleotides read TGTGCCAGCATCCCATCCGGGGTGCCCGCCGGGCGGCACACCTTC. Amino acid sequence: CASIPSGVPAGRHTF.